This T cell receptor (beta chain) emerged from a study of CD8+ T cells in alopecia areata. Across the whole study: Tofacitinib administration persisted for 6 to 18 months, succeeded by 6 months off drug.

Noted treatment: oral pan-JAK inhibitor, 5-10 mg twice daily. Sequencing templates came from extracted RNA that was reverse transcribed into cDNA. Method: immunoSEQ multiplex PCR; TCRdb's copy keeps in-frame clones and lacks some. Of approximately 140,000 clones detected, 70% to 90% appear once; the ten largest clones hold about 13%. The source was CD8+ T cells sorted from blood, collected at week 4, from a patient treated with tofacitinib. This TCR was recovered from a human donor with alopecia areata.

Here the CDR3 reads CSVPFIWGYTF. The CDR3 DNA sequence: TGCAGCGTTCCTTTTATTTGGGGCTACACCTTC. V and J are TRBV29-1 and TRBJ1-2, with D unresolved. Germline-derived CDR1 and CDR2 are SQVTM and ANQGSEA. V was cut by 5 bases and J by 8 bases, with 12 bases left in between. The CDR3 has 11 amino acids.